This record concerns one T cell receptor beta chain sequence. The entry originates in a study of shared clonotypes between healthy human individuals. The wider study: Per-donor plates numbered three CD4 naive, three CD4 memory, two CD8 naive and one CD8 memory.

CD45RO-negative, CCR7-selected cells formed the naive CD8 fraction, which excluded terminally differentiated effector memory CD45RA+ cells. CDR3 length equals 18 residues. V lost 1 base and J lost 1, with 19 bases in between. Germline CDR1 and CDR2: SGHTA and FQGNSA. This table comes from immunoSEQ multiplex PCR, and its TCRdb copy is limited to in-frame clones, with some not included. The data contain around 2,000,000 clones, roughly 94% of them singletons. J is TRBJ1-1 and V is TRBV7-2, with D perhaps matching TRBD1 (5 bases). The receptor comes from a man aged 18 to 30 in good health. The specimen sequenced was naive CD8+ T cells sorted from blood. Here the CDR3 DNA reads TGTGCCAGCAGCTTAGTATCGGTGGGAAGAACAGGGAACACTGAAGCTTTCTTT. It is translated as CASSLVSVGRTGNTEAFF.